The source of this TCR beta chain is a study of CD8 T cells in Susac syndrome. Random-hexamer reverse transcription was applied to about 0.5 to 1 ug RNA. MiXCR was run by TCRdb on the immunoSEQ multiplex PCR reads, yielding one entry per CDR3 protein. The sample lists about 300,000 distinct CDR3 sequences, approximately 85% occurring once. Unmatched junction bases numbered 5, after V lost 1 base and J lost 6 bases. The CDR3 loop spans 14 amino acids. CDR1 is SNHLY and CDR2 is FYNNEI in the germline V gene. The sequence came from a human donor with multiple sclerosis. This chain joins TRBV2 and TRBJ2-7; 8 bases are a match to TRBD1. The specimen was CD8+ T cells from PBMCs. This CDR3 reads CASSEGQGTSEQYF. For the CDR3, the DNA is TGTGCCAGCAGTGAAGGACAGGGGACGAGCGAGCAGTACTTC.